Presented here are 16 T cell receptor beta chains from one specimen sequenced in a study of T cell responses to AZD1222 COVID-19 vaccine. Some clones are missing from TCRdb's copy, which holds only in-frame ones; the method was immunoSEQ multiplex PCR. The sample consists of nearly 110,000 clones, about 85% of them appearing once. The sequencing here drew on peripheral blood, taken 28 days after the second AZD1222 dose. These receptors all come from an adult who received the AZD1222 COVID-19 vaccine.

This clone was detected once. This chain uses TRBV4-1 with TRBJ1-2; D is perhaps TRBD1 (6 bases). Germline lookup yields CDR1 MGHRA and CDR2 YSYEKL. V lost 4 bases and J lost 4, with 16 bases in between. The CDR3 extends over 15 amino acids. The CDR3: CASSPSRQEIYGYTF. In DNA form, the CDR3 reads TGCGCCAGCAGCCCTTCAAGACAGGAGATCTATGGCTACACCTTC.

The CDR3 sequence is CASIPDATDTQYF. CDR3 sequence (DNA): TGTGCCAGCATCCCCGACGCCACAGATACGCAGTATTTT. This chain links TRBV7-9 with TRBJ2-3; the D is unclear. With 7 bases removed from V and 2 bases from J, the gap between germline ends came to 10 bases. Germline V gene data show CDR1 as SEHNR and CDR2 as FQNEAQ (reference sequence). The CDR3 has 13 amino acids.

This rearrangement joins TRBV10-2 to TRBJ1-1; 8 bases are shared with TRBD1. The J segment lost 5 bases and the V segment lost 6 bases, leaving 8 bases of the junction unmatched. The CDR3 contains 14 residues. Germline V gene data show CDR1 as WSHSY and CDR2 as SAAADI. The chain's CDR3 is CASSGQGAGTEAFF. The CDR3 DNA follows: TGCGCCAGCAGCGGACAGGGCGCGGGGACTGAAGCTTTCTTT.

The rearrangement uses TRBV28 and TRBJ1-5; no reliable D call. CDR1 MDHEN and CDR2 SYDVKM come from the germline V gene. Deletions cut 6 bases from V and 4 bases from J, with 10 bases between. This CDR3 contains 13 residues. CDR3 nucleotides: TGTGCCAGCAGCATACCGGGTAATCAGCCCCAGCATTTT. It encodes CASSIPGNQPQHF.

V is TRBV5-5 and J is TRBJ1-5; possible D gene TRBD1, 5 bases. V lost 2 bases to trimming and J lost 2 bases, with 11 bases between them. The CDR3 consists of 15 residues. Per germline, CDR1 SGHKS and CDR2 YYEKEE (reference sequence). CDR3 nucleotides: TGTGCCAGCAGCTTCCCGGGGGAGGGCAATCAGCCCCAGCATTTT. It specifies CASSFPGEGNQPQHF.

CDR3 sequence (DNA): TGTGCCAGTAGTAGCCACCCAATAGGACCGAGCTCCTACAATGAGCAGTTCTTC. Translating it yields CASSSHPIGPSSYNEQFF. This chain joins TRBV19 and TRBJ2-1; D unclear. Trimming shortened V by 4 bases and J by 0 bases, and 19 bases separated the two germline ends. This CDR3 is 18 amino acids long. Germline CDR1 LNHDA, CDR2 SQIVND (reference sequence).

The chain uses TRBV2 and TRBJ1-2; TRBD1 matches 8 bases. Germline CDR1 and CDR2: SNHLY and FYNNEI. With 0 bases clipped from V and 4 bases from J, the junction kept 7 bases outside the gene matches. The CDR3 runs to 16 residues. The CDR3 is CASSEAPGGAGYGYTF. In DNA form, the CDR3 reads TGTGCCAGCAGTGAAGCCCCAGGGGGCGCCGGCTATGGCTACACCTTC.

In its sample, this clone was seen once. The chain links TRBV15 to TRBJ1-4; D not resolved. V lost 5 bases and J lost 8, with 12 bases in between. Germline lookup yields CDR1 LNHNV and CDR2 YYDKDF (reference sequence). This CDR3 has 13 amino acids. The chain's CDR3 is CATSPRTVEKLFF. The CDR3 nucleotides read TGTGCCACCAGCCCCCGGACGGTCGAAAAACTGTTTTTT. The full variable domain, completed using reference TRBV15 and TRBJ1-4, is DAMVIQNPRYQVTQFGKPVTLSCSQTLNHNVMYWYQQKSSQAPKLLFHYYDKDFNNEADTPDNFQSRRPNTSFCFLDIRSPGLGDTAMYLCATSPRTVEKLFFGSGTQLSVL.

This sequence joins TRBV15 and TRBJ2-7, with unresolved D. The CDR3 is made up of 14 amino acids. Deletions cut 0 bases from V and 1 base from J, with 7 bases between. Germline CDR1 is LNHNV and CDR2 is YYDKDF (reference sequence). The CDR3 region is CATSRDFGSYEQYF. The CDR3 DNA reads as TGTGCCACCAGCAGAGATTTTGGGTCCTACGAGCAGTACTTC.

CDR3 in DNA: TGTGCCAGCAGTGGGGAGATTAGCAATCAGCCCCAGCATTTT. It is translated as CASSGEISNQPQHF. The rearrangement uses TRBV2 and TRBJ1-5; D gene ambiguous. The germline V gene has CDR1 SNHLY and CDR2 FYNNEI. V was shortened by 4 bases and J by 0 bases, with 7 bases between the two germline ends. The CDR3 runs to 14 residues.

The genes are TRBV19 and TRBJ2-3, with a tentative D call TRBD2 (5 bases). CDR3 length: 13 amino acids. The germline V gene has CDR1 LNHDA and CDR2 SQIVND (reference sequence). V dropped 6 bases and J dropped 0 bases, with 7 bases sitting between them. The CDR3 coding sequence is TGTGCCAGTAGCCCGGGGAGCACAGATACGCAGTATTTT. It encodes CASSPGSTDTQYF.

CDR3 sequence reads: CASSLGATSGNTIYF. The CDR3 coding sequence is TGTGCCAGCAGCCTGGGGGCTACCTCTGGAAACACCATATATTTT. This chain joins TRBV14 and TRBJ1-3; D possibly corresponds to TRBD1 (6 bases). This CDR3 comprises 15 residues. Germline CDR1 SGHDN, CDR2 FVKESK. V lost 4 bases and J 0 bases, leaving 10 bases between the germline ends.

The V and J genes are TRBV7-2 and TRBJ1-2; no definite D call. Per the germline V gene, CDR1 is SGHTA and CDR2 is FQGNSA. This CDR3 comprises 13 residues. The V and J ends lost 4 bases and 9 bases respectively, with 15 bases between them. The CDR3 protein is CASSSGGASSYTF. The CDR3 bases are TGTGCCAGCAGCTCCGGAGGAGCCTCTAGCTACACCTTC.

The V gene is TRBV2, the J gene TRBJ2-7; 9 nucleotides agree with TRBD1. J gave up 2 bases and V 6 bases, and 5 bases lay outside the gene matches. In germline, CDR1 is SNHLY, CDR2 FYNNEI. CDR3 length: 14 residues. The CDR3 coding sequence is TGTGCCAGCAGCCGGACAGGGGACGCCTACGAGCAGTACTTC. Amino acids: CASSRTGDAYEQYF.

The V gene is TRBV19, the J gene TRBJ1-2, with D perhaps TRBD1 (6 bases). The CDR3 has 15 amino acids. Germline lookup yields CDR1 LNHDA and CDR2 SQIVND (reference sequence). Between the trimmed V and J ends, which lost 2 bases and 4 bases, there was a span of 14 bases. The CDR3 reads CASSIFQGLGYGYTF. The CDR3 region has the DNA TGTGCCAGTAGTATATTTCAGGGGCTCGGCTATGGCTACACCTTC.

V is TRBV7-3 and J is TRBJ2-5; 9 positions agree with TRBD1. V shed 4 bases, J shed 7 bases, and the junction held 7 bases outside the gene matches. This CDR3 spans 14 amino acids. Germline CDR1 and CDR2: SGHTA and FQGTGA. As DNA, the CDR3 is TGTGCCAGCAGCTCGGGACAGGGTCCGGGGACCCAGTACTTC. Translating gives CASSSGQGPGTQYF.